The rows below give T cell receptor beta chains drawn from one sample of a study of metastatic and nonmetastatic thyroid tumors. TCRdb re-called the PCR reads with MiXCR. The sample yields 43,000 or so clones, under 30% seen once. The sequenced material came from blood. These receptors were collected from a male donor with papillary thyroid cancer or a benign thyroid nodule (not recorded which). Some clones in this sample may be carry-over from other donors' samples. CDR3s include the opening cysteine and the closing phenylalanine or tryptophan. A D gene is named only where the DNA matches it firmly. Rows give clone size only sometimes, using once, few, many, or a class for an expanded clone.

-	TRBV19	TRBJ2-5	TRBD1	TGTGCCAGTAGTATAGGGGTGGGGACAGGGTCGGAGACCCAGTACTTC	CASSIGVGTGSETQYF
medium-sized	TRBV19	TRBJ1-1	-	TGTGCCAGCCGACAGACTGAAGCTTTCTTT	CASRQTEAFF
medium-sized	TRBV12-3/TRBV12-4	TRBJ2-1	TRBD2	TGTGCCAGCAGTTTAATGGGTAGCGGGTACAATGAGCAGTTCTTC	CASSLMGSGYNEQFF
many	TRBV5-1	TRBJ2-5	TRBD1	TGCGCCAGCAGCTTGGCCACGACAGGGAAAGAGACCCAGTACTTC	CASSLATTGKETQYF
few	TRBV6-1	TRBJ2-2	TRBD2	TGTGCCAGCAGACTAGCGGAAAACACCGGGGAGCTGTTTTTT	CASRLAENTGELFF
many	TRBV6-4	TRBJ2-2	TRBD2	TGTGCCAGCAGTCTGACTAGCGGGAGCACCGGGGAGCTGTTTTTT	CASSLTSGSTGELFF
-	TRBV20-1	TRBJ2-1	-	TGCAGTGCTAGAGAACTAGCCAGGAGCTACAATGAGCAGTTCTTC	CSARELARSYNEQFF
many	TRBV5-1	TRBJ2-1	-	TGCGCCAGCAGCTTATACCTAGGACCCATAGCCTCAGACAACAATGAGCAGTTCTTC	CASSLYLGPIASDNNEQFF
medium-sized	TRBV3-1	TRBJ1-2	TRBD1	TGTGCCAGCAGACAGGGGGCAGGCTATGGCTACACCTTC	CASRQGAGYGYTF
-	TRBV7-2	TRBJ1-2	TRBD1	TGTGCCAGCAGCCCTAGGGGACAGGGAGTTTATGGCTACACCTTC	CASSPRGQGVYGYTF
many	TRBV12-3/TRBV12-4	TRBJ1-2	-	TGTGCCAGCACCCTCGGCTTAGACTATGGCTACACCTTC	CASTLGLDYGYTF